This TCR beta chain appears in the sequencing data of a study of blood T cell repertoires in COVID-19. The overall study: From T cells, B-cell-depleted T cells, or PBMCs came the material, which was cDNA or gDNA.

The assay was immunoSEQ multiplex PCR, and TCRdb's table has in-frame clones only and misses some. The table has 250,000 to 350,000 clones, roughly 90% seen once; the top ten hold 3%. The germline V gene has CDR1 MNHEY and CDR2 SMNVEV (reference sequence). CDR3 size: 14 residues. The ends were cut back, 5 bases at V and 0 bases at J, with 9 bases in the middle. This chain uses TRBV27 with TRBJ2-3; D is undetermined. The source of this sequence is a woman between 25 and 40 years old with active or convalescent COVID-19. The sequencing input was peripheral blood. The CDR3 reads CASSPIPSTDTQYF. In nucleotides, the CDR3 is TGTGCCAGCAGTCCCATCCCCAGCACAGATACGCAGTATTTT.